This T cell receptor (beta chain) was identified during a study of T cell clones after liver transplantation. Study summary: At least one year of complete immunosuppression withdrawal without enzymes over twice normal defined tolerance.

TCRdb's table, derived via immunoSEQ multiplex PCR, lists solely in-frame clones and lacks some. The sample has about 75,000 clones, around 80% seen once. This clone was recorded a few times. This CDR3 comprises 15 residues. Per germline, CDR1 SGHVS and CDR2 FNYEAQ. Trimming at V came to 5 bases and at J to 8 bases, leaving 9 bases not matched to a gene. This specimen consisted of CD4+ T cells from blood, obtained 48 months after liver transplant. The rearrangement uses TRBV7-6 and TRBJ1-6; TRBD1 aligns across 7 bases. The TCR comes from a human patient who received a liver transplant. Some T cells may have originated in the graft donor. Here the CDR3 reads CASSNPTGKDSPLHF. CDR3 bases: TGTGCCAGCAGCAACCCGACAGGGAAGGATTCACCCCTCCACTTT.